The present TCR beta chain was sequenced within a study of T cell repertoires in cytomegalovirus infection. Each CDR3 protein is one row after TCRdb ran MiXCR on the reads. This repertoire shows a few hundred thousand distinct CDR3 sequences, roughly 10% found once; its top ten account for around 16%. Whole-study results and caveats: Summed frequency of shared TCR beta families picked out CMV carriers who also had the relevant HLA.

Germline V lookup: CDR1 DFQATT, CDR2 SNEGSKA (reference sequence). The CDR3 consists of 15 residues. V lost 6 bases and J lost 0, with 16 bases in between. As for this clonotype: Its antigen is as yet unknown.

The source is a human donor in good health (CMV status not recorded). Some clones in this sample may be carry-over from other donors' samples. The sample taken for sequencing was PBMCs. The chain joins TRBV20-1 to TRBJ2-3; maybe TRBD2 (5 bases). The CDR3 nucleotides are TGCAGTGCCCTGAGGGAGCTTTCTAGCACAGATACGCAGTATTTT. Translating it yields CSALRELSSTDTQYF.